This entry features one T cell receptor beta chain sequence. Authors' data handling: Researchers report that nucleated cell counts were estimated from reference gene primer amplification. The repertoire was sequenced with immunoSEQ multiplex PCR; TCRdb's copy has only in-frame clones and lacks some. The DNA was the basis for D and trimming; V, J and clone size are from that table. The table includes 300,000 to 400,000 clones, about 87% detected once. The CDR3 is 16 residues long. V was cut by 0 bases and J by 4 bases, with 16 bases left in between. The germline gives CDR1 SGHDT, CDR2 YYEEEE. The data originate from a study of blood T cell repertoires in COVID-19. The overall study: T cells, B-cell-depleted T cells, or PBMCs supplied cDNA or gDNA.

Patients at the Seattle site were enrolled during active infection and followed longitudinally. This receptor was taken from an older woman with COVID-19, enrolled during active disease. Material: peripheral blood. The chain uses TRBV5-6 and TRBJ2-5; weak D call: TRBD2 (6 bases). CDR3 region: CASSLAGGEVGETQYF. The CDR3 DNA follows: TGTGCCAGCAGCTTGGCCGGAGGGGAAGTCGGAGAGACCCAGTACTTC.